This TCR beta chain was recovered during a study of blood T cell repertoires in COVID-19. Study as a whole: The origin of the acute and convalescent COVID-19 samples was the United States, Italy and Spain.

This CDR3 comprises 16 residues. The V end was cut by 8 bases, the J end by 2 bases, with 21 bases between. CDR1 is LNHDA, CDR2 SQIVND, per germline (reference sequence). This table comes from immunoSEQ multiplex PCR, and its TCRdb copy is limited to in-frame clones, with some not included. The repertoire holds 200,000 to 300,000 clones, roughly 80% seen once, with roughly 9.6% in the top ten. Sequenced: peripheral blood. The J gene is TRBJ1-2, the V gene TRBV19, with D possibly matching TRBD1 (6 bases). This receptor was obtained from a woman of 80 years or more with acute or convalescent COVID-19. The CDR3 DNA is TGTGCCAGTCGCCCTCGGTCGGGGGGCAGGAACTATGGCTACACCTTC. This encodes CASRPRSGGRNYGYTF.